The T cell receptor beta chain described here comes from a study of cytomegalovirus exposure and HLA in healthy donors. Germline CDR1 and CDR2: MGHRA and YSYEKL. The CDR3 spans 18 residues. V was pared by 0 bases and J by 0 bases, with 15 bases between. PCR amplification relied on 60 Vbeta primers (plus 13 Jbeta primers). TCRdb's table, derived via immunoSEQ multiplex PCR, lists solely in-frame clones and lacks some. The sample lists 150,000 to 200,000 clones, 82% occurring once. Specimen: PBMCs. The chain has TRBV4-1 and TRBJ1-3, with TRBD1 as a possible D gene (6 bases). The receptor was isolated from a girl between 5 and 17 years old in good health and CMV-seropositive. The CDR3: CASSQDGYRDPSGNTIYF. The CDR3 DNA reads as TGCGCCAGCAGCCAAGATGGGTACAGGGACCCCTCTGGAAACACCATATATTTT.